This TCR beta chain was captured by sequencing in a study of cytomegalovirus exposure and HLA in healthy donors (dated by TCRdb to 2015 to 2018). At the level of the whole study: The 650 to 800 repertoires of the first cohort and the approximately 110 validation repertoires were produced on the same platform, according to a later analysis. The aim of the study was to test whether cataloging public T cell receptors could identify signatures of past pathogen exposure. Besides the first cohort of roughly 700 subjects, a separate validation cohort made up of 120 or so different subjects was used. High-throughput TCR immunosequencing, statistical association of individual TCRs with disease status, and machine learning were combined to predict cytomegalovirus infection status. Here is what the overall study found, with its caveats: It was suggested by the authors that the approach could potentially be generalized to other disease states and immunological phenotypes. The study listed around 160 TCR beta chains as associated with cytomegalovirus. Cytomegalovirus status was reported to be diagnosed by the classifier with high specificity and sensitivity in both the original and validation cohorts. All 110 or so repertoires were used to score co-occurrence in the validation cohort in a later analysis, because that analysis had no HLA typing for the cohort. While some public TCRs were present in many individuals, most TCR sequences turned up only very rarely across donors. A few of the identified cytomegalovirus-associated TCR beta chains were confirmed in vitro to be specific for cytomegalovirus antigens. Subsequent analysis determined that TCRs grouped into clusters in the first cohort also showed a tendency toward co-occurrence across the 120 validation repertoires, and approximately 94% of cluster scores exceeded 0.

Relative to germline, V is missing 4 bases and J is missing 5 bases, with 5 bases of the junction outside any gene match. Per the germline V gene (reference sequence), SGHNT is the CDR1 and YYREEE is the CDR2. The CDR3, from cysteine to phenylalanine, totals 13 residues. Only the CDR3 portion is preserved as DNA: 39 bases, with reading frame beginning at the first base. Concerning this clone: Its specific antigen is unknown. No base qualities exist here, and no much larger clone lies one base off it.

Libraries were prepared through the immunoSEQ multiplex PCR assay. The published analysis was carried out like this. To diagnose cytomegalovirus status from the catalog of TCR beta chain sequences, a statistical classification framework was built. What TCRdb holds here is the immuneACCESS table cut down to in-frame rearrangements. Part of the clones is not present; checked against another copy, under half of the missing clones reflect an unresolved V gene, and the others are unexplained. From that table come the V and J calls and clone size; the DNA was used to work out D and trimming. The sample table lists about 200,000 clones, about 81% of them with a count of one. The ten largest clones capture 1% to 1.5% of the sample. The donors belonged to the validation cohort of under 150 subjects, which was separate from the 666-subject first cohort.

Recombination linked TRBV5-4 to TRBJ1-1, with TRBD1 identical over 7 junction bases. Specimen: PBMCs. The clonotype originates from a woman aged 25 to 39 in good health and CMV-seronegative. CDR3 loop: CASSARGRTEAFF. The DNA sequence follows: TGTGCCAGCAGCGCAAGGGGGCGGACTGAAGCTTTCTTT. The CDR3, completed at both ends by the reference TRBV5-4 and TRBJ1-1 genes, gives the full variable domain ETGVTQSPTHLIKTRGQQVTLRCSSQSGHNTVSWYQQALGQGPQFIFQYYREEENGRGNFPPRFSGLQFPNYSSELNVNALELDDSALYLCASSARGRTEAFFGQGTRLTVV.